This is a list of T cell receptor beta chains from one sample in a study of vaccination and CD4 T cells after COVID-19. TCRdb ran MiXCR on the PCR reads and lists one entry per CDR3 protein. The table includes more than 12,000 distinct CDR3 sequences, less than 70% detected once. These receptors have no identified antigens. Sequenced material: CD4+ T cells from blood, cultured in vitro, taken before SARS-CoV-2 vaccination. All receptors come from a human donor who had recovered from COVID-19. The CDR3 runs from the conserved cysteine through the conserved F or W. A D gene is named only where the DNA matches it firmly. Clone size is stated in some rows and not others, as once, few, many or a class when expanded.

V	D	J	size	CDR3	DNA
TRBV24-1	-	TRBJ2-7	-	CATSVTGYEQYF	TGTGCCACCAGTGTTACGGGCTACGAGCAGTACTTC
TRBV24-1	-	TRBJ2-3	-	CATSDNTDTQYF	TGTGCCACCAGTGACAACACAGATACGCAGTATTTT
TRBV7-2	TRBD1	TRBJ1-2	once	CASSPGGQGALANYGYTF	TGTGCCAGCAGCCCGGGGGGACAGGGCGCCCTGGCAAACTATGGCTACACCTTC
TRBV24-1	-	TRBJ1-5	few	CASRKRGNQPQHF	TGTGCCAGCAGAAAGAGGGGCAATCAGCCCCAGCATTTT
TRBV27	TRBD1	TRBJ1-1	-	CASSQRTGGLAEAFF	TGTGCCAGCAGTCAACGGACAGGGGGCCTAGCTGAAGCTTTCTTT
TRBV5-4	-	TRBJ2-3	-	CASSLERADTQYF	TGTGCCAGCAGCTTGGAGAGGGCAGATACGCAGTATTTT
TRBV24-1	-	TRBJ1-4	-	CATSENRDNEKLFF	TGTGCCACCAGTGAAAACAGGGATAATGAAAAACTGTTTTTT
TRBV27	TRBD1	TRBJ1-5	-	CASSLAGGAKPQHF	TGTGCCAGCAGTTTAGCAGGGGGCGCAAAGCCCCAGCATTTT
TRBV20-1	-	TRBJ1-6	-	CSARSRAYSPLHF	TGCAGTGCTAGATCCCGGGCATATTCACCCCTCCACTTT
TRBV20-1	-	TRBJ1-2	few	CSATEGSHWYGYTF	TGCAGTGCTACCGAGGGAAGTCATTGGTATGGCTACACCTTC
TRBV6-1	-	TRBJ1-1	few	CASRERRENTEAFF	TGTGCCAGTCGGGAACGGAGGGAGAACACTGAAGCTTTCTTT
TRBV7-8	-	TRBJ1-2	few	CASSRGSPVNYGYTF	TGTGCCAGCAGTCGAGGGAGCCCGGTTAACTATGGCTACACCTTC
TRBV19	-	TRBJ1-5	-	CASSDWGSNQPQHF	TGTGCCAGTAGTGACTGGGGTAGCAATCAGCCCCAGCATTTT
TRBV6-2/TRBV6-3	TRBD2	TRBJ2-5	few	CASSYSSGSWETQYF	TGTGCCAGCAGTTACTCCAGCGGGAGCTGGGAGACCCAGTACTTC
TRBV29-1	TRBD1	TRBJ2-7	-	CSATGTGTHEQYF	TGCAGCGCCACCGGGACAGGGACACACGAGCAGTACTTC
TRBV20-1	-	TRBJ1-4	-	CSARRSGREKLFF	TGCAGTGCAAGAAGGTCAGGTCGGGAAAAACTGTTTTTT
TRBV20-1	TRBD1	TRBJ2-3	-	CSAEIGTGITDTQYF	TGCAGTGCCGAGATCGGGACAGGGATCACAGATACGCAGTATTTT
TRBV10-2	-	TRBJ1-1	-	CASRIEGRQGEAFF	TGCGCCAGCAGGATAGAAGGACGGCAGGGGGAAGCTTTCTTT
TRBV20-1	TRBD2	TRBJ2-5	-	CSAGASGSETQYF	TGCAGTGCTGGGGCTAGCGGGAGTGAGACCCAGTACTTC
TRBV7-6	TRBD2	TRBJ2-1	-	CASSFATSGRNEQFF	TGTGCCAGCAGCTTCGCGACTAGCGGGAGAAATGAGCAGTTCTTC
TRBV6-1	-	TRBJ2-3	few	CASSTGPLDTDTQYF	TGTGCCAGCAGTACCGGGCCCCTCGACACAGATACGCAGTATTTT
TRBV7-2	TRBD2	TRBJ2-2	-	CASSGLAGSLGELFF	TGTGCCAGCAGCGGACTAGCGGGAAGTCTCGGGGAGCTGTTTTTT
TRBV7-2	TRBD1	TRBJ1-2	few	CASSFSGAGGLYGYTF	TGTGCCAGCAGCTTTAGTGGGGCAGGGGGCCTCTATGGCTACACCTTC
TRBV12-3/TRBV12-4	-	TRBJ2-5	-	CASSLSRMETQYF	TGTGCCAGCAGTCTGTCTAGAATGGAGACCCAGTACTTC
TRBV6-1	-	TRBJ1-2	few	CASSEGDNLRGYTF	TGTGCCAGCAGTGAAGGCGATAATCTAAGGGGCTACACCTTC
TRBV19	-	TRBJ1-1	-	CASSTQGRTVNTEAFF	TGTGCCAGTAGTACACAGGGACGCACGGTGAACACTGAAGCTTTCTTT
TRBV20-1	-	TRBJ1-2	few	CSASPRVNGYTF	TGCAGTGCTAGCCCCAGGGTAAATGGCTACACCTTC
TRBV7-9	-	TRBJ2-5	-	CASSLIRRGQETQYF	TGTGCCAGCAGCTTGATAAGGAGAGGACAAGAGACCCAGTACTTC
TRBV20-1	-	TRBJ2-1	-	CSAREVSSSYNEQFF	TGCAGTGCTAGGGAGGTCAGTAGCAGTTACAATGAGCAGTTCTTC
TRBV20-1	TRBD1	TRBJ1-1	-	CSARDRGGRTGTGGTEAFF	TGCAGTGCTAGAGACCGTGGAGGCAGGACAGGGACCGGGGGAACTGAAGCTTTCTTT
TRBV7-3	TRBD1	TRBJ1-2	-	CASRLAGTDINYGYTF	TGTGCCAGCAGACTTGCCGGGACAGATATTAACTATGGCTACACCTTC
TRBV2	-	TRBJ1-4	-	CASMSRATNEKLFF	TGTGCCAGCATGAGCCGGGCAACTAATGAAAAACTGTTTTTT
TRBV19	-	TRBJ1-1	-	CASSPVGTEAFF	TGTGCCAGTAGTCCGGTCGGCACTGAAGCTTTCTTT
TRBV28	-	TRBJ1-1	-	CASSLPDKQNTEAFF	TGTGCCAGCAGTTTACCGGACAAACAGAACACTGAAGCTTTCTTT
TRBV20-1	-	TRBJ1-3	-	CSAKIRGGLGNTIYF	TGCAGTGCTAAAATCCGTGGGGGGCTCGGAAACACCATATATTTT
TRBV15	TRBD1	TRBJ1-1	-	CATRRTGGKYTEAFF	TGTGCCACCAGACGGACAGGGGGCAAATACACTGAAGCTTTCTTT
TRBV7-2	-	TRBJ1-2	-	CASSRGQGQGYTF	TGTGCCAGCAGCCGCGGGCAGGGGCAGGGCTACACCTTC
TRBV20-1	-	TRBJ2-1	-	CSAPSGSGRSGGNEQFF	TGCAGTGCCCCGTCGGGTAGCGGAAGATCAGGAGGCAATGAGCAGTTCTTC
TRBV6-2/TRBV6-3	TRBD2	TRBJ2-5	-	CASSYDLAGGIQETQYF	TGTGCCAGCAGTTACGATCTAGCGGGAGGCATACAAGAGACCCAGTACTTC
TRBV7-9	TRBD1	TRBJ1-6	-	CASSRGIGGQSSYNSPLHF	TGTGCCAGCAGCCGAGGGATCGGGGGACAGAGCTCCTATAATTCACCCCTCCACTTT